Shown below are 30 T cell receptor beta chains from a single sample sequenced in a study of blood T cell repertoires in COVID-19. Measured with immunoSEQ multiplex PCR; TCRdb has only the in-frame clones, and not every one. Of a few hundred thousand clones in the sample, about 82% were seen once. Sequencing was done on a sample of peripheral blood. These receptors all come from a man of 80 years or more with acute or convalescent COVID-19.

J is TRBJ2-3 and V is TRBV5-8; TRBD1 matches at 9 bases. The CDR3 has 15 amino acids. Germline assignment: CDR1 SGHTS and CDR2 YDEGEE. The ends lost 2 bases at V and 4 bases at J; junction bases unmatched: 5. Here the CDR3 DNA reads TGTGCCAGCAGCTTCGGGACAGGGAGGGCAGATACGCAGTATTTT. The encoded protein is CASSFGTGRADTQYF.

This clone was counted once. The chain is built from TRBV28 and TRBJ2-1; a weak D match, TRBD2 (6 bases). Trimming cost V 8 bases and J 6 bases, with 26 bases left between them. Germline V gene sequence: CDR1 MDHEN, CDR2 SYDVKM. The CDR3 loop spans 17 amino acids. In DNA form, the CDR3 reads TGTGCCAGCGGGTCGTTGAGCGGGCTCAGTACTGGCAATGAGCAGTTCTTC. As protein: CASGSLSGLSTGNEQFF.

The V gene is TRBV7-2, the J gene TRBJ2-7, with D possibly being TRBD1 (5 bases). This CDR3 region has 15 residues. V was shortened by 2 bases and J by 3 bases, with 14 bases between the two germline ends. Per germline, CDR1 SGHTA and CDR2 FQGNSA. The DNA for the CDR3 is TGTGCCAGCAGCTTATGGGGCCTAGGTTACTACGAGCAGTACTTC. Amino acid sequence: CASSLWGLGYYEQYF.

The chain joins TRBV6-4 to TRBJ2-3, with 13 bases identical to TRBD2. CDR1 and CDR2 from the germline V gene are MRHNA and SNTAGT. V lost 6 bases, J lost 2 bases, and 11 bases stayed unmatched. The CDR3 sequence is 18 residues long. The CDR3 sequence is CASRACGLAGANTDTQYF. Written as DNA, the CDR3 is TGTGCCAGCAGGGCCTGCGGACTAGCGGGAGCAAACACAGATACGCAGTATTTT.

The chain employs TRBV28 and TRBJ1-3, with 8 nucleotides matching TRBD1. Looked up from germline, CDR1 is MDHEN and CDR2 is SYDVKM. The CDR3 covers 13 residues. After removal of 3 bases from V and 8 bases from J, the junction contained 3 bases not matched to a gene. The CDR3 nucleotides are TGTGCCAGCAGTTTCCAGGGGGCATACACCATATATTTT. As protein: CASSFQGAYTIYF.

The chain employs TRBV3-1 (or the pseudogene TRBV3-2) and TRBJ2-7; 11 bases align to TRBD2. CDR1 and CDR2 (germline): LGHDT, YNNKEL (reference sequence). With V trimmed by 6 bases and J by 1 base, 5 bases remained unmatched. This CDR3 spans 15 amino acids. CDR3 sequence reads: CASRRGTSGSYEQYF. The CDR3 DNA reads TGTGCCAGCAGACGAGGGACTAGCGGTTCCTACGAGCAGTACTTC.

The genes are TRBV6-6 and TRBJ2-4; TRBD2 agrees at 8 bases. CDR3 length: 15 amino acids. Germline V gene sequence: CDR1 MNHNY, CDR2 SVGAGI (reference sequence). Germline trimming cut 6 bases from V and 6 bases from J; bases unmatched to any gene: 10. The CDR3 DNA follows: TGTGCCAGCAGGTCGTCGGGAGGGCGAAGAAACATTCAGTACTTC. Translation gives CASRSSGGRRNIQYF.

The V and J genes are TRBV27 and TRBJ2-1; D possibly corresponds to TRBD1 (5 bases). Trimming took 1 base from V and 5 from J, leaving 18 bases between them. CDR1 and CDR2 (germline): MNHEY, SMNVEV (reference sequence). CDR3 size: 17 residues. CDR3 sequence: CASSLWAGLGGHNEQFF. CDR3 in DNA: TGTGCCAGCAGTTTATGGGCAGGGCTGGGTGGACACAATGAGCAGTTCTTC.

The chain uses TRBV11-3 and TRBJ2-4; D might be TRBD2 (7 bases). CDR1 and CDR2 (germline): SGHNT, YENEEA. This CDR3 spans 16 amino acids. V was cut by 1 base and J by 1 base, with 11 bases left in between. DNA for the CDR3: TGTGCCAGCAGCTTAGGGGGGGGCAGGGCCAAAAACATTCAGTACTTC. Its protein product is CASSLGGGRAKNIQYF.

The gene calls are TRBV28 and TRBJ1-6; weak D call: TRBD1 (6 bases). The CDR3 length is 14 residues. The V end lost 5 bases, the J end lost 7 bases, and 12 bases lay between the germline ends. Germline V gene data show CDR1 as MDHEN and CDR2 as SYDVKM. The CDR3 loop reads CASSRGGENSPLHF. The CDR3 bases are TGTGCCAGCAGTAGGGGGGGAGAGAATTCACCCCTCCACTTT.

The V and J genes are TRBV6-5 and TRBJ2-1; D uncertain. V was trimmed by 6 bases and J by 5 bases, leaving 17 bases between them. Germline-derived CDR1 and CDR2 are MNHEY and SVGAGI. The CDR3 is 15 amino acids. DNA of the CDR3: TGTGCCAGCAGCGACACCCTGTCAGTCAACAATGAGCAGTTCTTC. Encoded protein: CASSDTLSVNNEQFF.

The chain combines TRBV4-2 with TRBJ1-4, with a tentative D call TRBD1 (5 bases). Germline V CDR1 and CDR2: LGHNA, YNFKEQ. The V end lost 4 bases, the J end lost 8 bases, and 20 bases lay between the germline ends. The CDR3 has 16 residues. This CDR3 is CASSPGRGAGWEKLFF. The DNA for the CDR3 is TGTGCCAGCAGCCCAGGTCGTGGGGCAGGGTGGGAAAAACTGTTTTTT.

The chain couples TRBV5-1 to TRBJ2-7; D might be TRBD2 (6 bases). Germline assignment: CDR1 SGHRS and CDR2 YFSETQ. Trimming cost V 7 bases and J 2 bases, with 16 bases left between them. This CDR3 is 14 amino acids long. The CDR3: CASGEERAPYEQYF. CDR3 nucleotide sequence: TGCGCCAGCGGAGAAGAGCGGGCCCCCTACGAGCAGTACTTC.

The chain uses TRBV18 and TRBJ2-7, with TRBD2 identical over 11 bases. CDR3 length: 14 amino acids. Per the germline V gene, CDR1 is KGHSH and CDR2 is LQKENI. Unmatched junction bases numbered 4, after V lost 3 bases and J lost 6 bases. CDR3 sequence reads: CASSPALAGGEQYF. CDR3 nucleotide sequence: TGTGCCAGCTCACCGGCGCTAGCGGGAGGCGAGCAGTACTTC. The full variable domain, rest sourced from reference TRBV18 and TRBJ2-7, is NAGVMQNPRHLVRRRGQEARLRCSPMKGHSHVYWYRQLPEEGLKFMVYLQKENIIDESGMPKERFSAEFPKEGPSILRIQQVVRGDSAAYFCASSPALAGGEQYFGPGTRLTVT.

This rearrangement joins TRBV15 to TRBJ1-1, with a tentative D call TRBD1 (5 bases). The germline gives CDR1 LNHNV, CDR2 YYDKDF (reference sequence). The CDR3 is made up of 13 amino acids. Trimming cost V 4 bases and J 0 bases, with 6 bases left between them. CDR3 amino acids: CATSTGMNTEAFF. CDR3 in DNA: TGTGCCACCAGCACAGGGATGAACACTGAAGCTTTCTTT.

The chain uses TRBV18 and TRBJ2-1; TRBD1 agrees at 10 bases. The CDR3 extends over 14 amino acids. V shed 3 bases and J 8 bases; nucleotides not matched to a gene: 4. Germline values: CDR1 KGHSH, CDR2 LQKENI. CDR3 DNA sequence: TGTGCCAGCTCACCGGGACAGGGGTGGGATGAGCAGTTCTTC. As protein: CASSPGQGWDEQFF.

The CDR3 coding sequence is TGTGCCAGCAGTGACGGGCTTGTGAACAATGAGCAGTTCTTC. It translates to CASSDGLVNNEQFF. The rearrangement uses TRBV6-4 and TRBJ2-1; D remains unclear. Trimming took 2 bases from V and 5 from J, leaving 10 bases between them. The CDR3 runs to 14 residues. The germline V gene has CDR1 MRHNA and CDR2 SNTAGT.

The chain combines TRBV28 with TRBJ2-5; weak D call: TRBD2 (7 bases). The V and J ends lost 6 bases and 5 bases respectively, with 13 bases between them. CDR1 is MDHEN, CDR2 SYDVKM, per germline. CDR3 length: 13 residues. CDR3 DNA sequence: TGTGCCAGCAGACAACAGGGAGGGGAGACCCAGTACTTC. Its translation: CASRQQGGETQYF.

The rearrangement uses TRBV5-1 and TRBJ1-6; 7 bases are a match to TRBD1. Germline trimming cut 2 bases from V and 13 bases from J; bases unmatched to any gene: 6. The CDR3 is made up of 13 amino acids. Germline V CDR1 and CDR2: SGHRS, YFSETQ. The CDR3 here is CASSLGTAYPLHF. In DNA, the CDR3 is TGCGCCAGCAGCTTAGGGACAGCTTACCCCCTCCACTTT.

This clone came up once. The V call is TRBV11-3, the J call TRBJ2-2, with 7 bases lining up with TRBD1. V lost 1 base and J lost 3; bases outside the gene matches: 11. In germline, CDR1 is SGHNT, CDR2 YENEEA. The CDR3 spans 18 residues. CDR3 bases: TGTGCCAGCAGCTTAGTGAACAGGGGATGGATTGACACCGGGGAGCTGTTTTTT. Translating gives CASSLVNRGWIDTGELFF.

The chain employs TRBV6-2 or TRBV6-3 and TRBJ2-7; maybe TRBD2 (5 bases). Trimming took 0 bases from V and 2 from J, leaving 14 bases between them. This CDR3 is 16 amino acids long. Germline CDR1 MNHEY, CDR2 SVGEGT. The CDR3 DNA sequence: TGTGCCAGCAGTTACTCGAGGGCAGGCCCTACCTACGAGCAGTACTTC. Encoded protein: CASSYSRAGPTYEQYF.

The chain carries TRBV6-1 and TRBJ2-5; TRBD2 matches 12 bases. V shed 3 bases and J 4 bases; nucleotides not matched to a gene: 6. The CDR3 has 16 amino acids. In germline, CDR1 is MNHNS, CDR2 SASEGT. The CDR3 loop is CASSDYSSGGAETQYF. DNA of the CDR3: TGTGCCAGCAGTGACTATTCTAGCGGGGGGGCAGAGACCCAGTACTTC.

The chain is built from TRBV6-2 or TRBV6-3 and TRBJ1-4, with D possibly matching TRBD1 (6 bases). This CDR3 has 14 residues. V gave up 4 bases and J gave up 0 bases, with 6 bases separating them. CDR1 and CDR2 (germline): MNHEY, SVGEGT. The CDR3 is CASSWGPTNEKLFF. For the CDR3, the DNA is TGTGCCAGCAGTTGGGGGCCAACTAATGAAAAACTGTTTTTT.

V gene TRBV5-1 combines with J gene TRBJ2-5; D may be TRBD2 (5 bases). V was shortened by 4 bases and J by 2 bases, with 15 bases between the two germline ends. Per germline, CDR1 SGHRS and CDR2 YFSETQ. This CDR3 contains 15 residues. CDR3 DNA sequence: TGCGCCAGCAGCGGCGGACTGCTCGCACAAGAGACCCAGTACTTC. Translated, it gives CASSGGLLAQETQYF. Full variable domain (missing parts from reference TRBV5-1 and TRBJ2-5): KAGVTQTPRYLIKTRGQQVTLSCSPISGHRSVSWYQQTPGQGLQFLFEYFSETQRNKGNFPGRFSGRQFSNSRSEMNVSTLELGDSALYLCASSGGLLAQETQYFGPGTRLLVL.

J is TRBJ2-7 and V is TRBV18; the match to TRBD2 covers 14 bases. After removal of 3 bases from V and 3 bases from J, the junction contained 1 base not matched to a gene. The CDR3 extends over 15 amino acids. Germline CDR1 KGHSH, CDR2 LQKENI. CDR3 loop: CASSPGTSGGYEQYF. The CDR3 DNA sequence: TGTGCCAGCTCACCCGGGACTAGCGGGGGCTACGAGCAGTACTTC.

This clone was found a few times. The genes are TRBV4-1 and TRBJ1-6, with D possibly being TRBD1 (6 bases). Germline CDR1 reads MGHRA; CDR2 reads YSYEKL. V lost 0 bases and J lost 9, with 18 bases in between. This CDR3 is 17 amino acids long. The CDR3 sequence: CASSQEYDWQGFSPLHF. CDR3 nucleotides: TGCGCCAGCAGCCAAGAATATGATTGGCAGGGGTTTTCACCCCTCCACTTT.

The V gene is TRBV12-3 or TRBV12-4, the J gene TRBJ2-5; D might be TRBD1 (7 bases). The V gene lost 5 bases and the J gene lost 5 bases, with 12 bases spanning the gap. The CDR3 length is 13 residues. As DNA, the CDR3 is TGTGCCAGCAGTCCGACAGGGAGGGAGACCCAGTACTTC. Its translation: CASSPTGRETQYF.

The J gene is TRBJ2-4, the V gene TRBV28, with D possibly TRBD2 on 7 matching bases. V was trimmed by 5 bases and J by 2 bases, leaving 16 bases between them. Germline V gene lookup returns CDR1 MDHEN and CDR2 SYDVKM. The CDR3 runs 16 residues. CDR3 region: CASSLEGGVTKNIQYF. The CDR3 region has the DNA TGTGCCAGCAGTCTTGAGGGGGGGGTAACCAAAAACATTCAGTACTTC.

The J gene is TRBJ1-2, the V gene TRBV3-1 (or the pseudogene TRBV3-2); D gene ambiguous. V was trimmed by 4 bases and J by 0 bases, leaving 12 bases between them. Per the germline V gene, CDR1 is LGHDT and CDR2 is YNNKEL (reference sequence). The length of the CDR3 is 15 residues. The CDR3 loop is CASSPRLVANYGYTF. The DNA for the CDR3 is TGTGCCAGCAGCCCCCGCCTGGTAGCTAACTATGGCTACACCTTC.

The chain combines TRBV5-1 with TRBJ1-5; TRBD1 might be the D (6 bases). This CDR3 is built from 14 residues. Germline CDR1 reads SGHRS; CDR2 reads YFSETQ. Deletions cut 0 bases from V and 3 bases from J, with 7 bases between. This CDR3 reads CASSLGQVNQPQHF. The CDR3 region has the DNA TGCGCCAGCAGCTTGGGACAGGTCAATCAGCCCCAGCATTTT.